The 16 T cell receptor beta chains given below trace back to one sample, sequenced in a study of blood T cell repertoires in COVID-19. Only in-frame clones appear in the TCRdb table, and some are missing; sequencing was by immunoSEQ multiplex PCR. The table has 200,000 to 250,000 clones, 75% to 90% seen once; the top ten hold around 9.2%. What was sequenced was PBMCs or T cells enriched from blood (not recorded which). The receptors here all came from a middle-aged man who had recovered from COVID-19.

This clone came up once. The chain couples TRBV9 to TRBJ2-7; TRBD1 is a possible D gene (5 bases). This CDR3 comprises 14 residues. V gave up 1 base and J gave up 6 bases, with 14 bases separating them. Germline CDR1 is SGDLS and CDR2 is YYNGEE. The CDR3 reads CASSVNGHTGEQYF. In nucleotides, the CDR3 is TGTGCCAGCAGCGTAAACGGACATACGGGCGAGCAGTACTTC.

The chain couples TRBV19 to TRBJ2-5; possibly TRBD2 for D (7 bases). This CDR3 contains 15 residues. The germline gives CDR1 LNHDA, CDR2 SQIVND (reference sequence). V dropped 5 bases and J dropped 7 bases, with 20 bases sitting between them. The CDR3 sequence is CASSPLGGGPGTQYF. The CDR3 DNA is TGTGCCAGTAGTCCCCTTGGGGGGGGGCCTGGGACCCAGTACTTC.

This clone has ten or more counts. The V and J genes are TRBV30 and TRBJ2-7; 7 bases align to TRBD2. V lost 8 bases, J lost 6 bases, and 25 bases stayed unmatched. The CDR3 spans 17 residues. Germline CDR1 and CDR2: GTSNPN and SVGIG (reference sequence). The CDR3 nucleotides are TGTGCCGGATGGGAGGGAGGGTTCGGTGGTCCCCACACCGAGCAGTACTTC. Its protein product is CAGWEGGFGGPHTEQYF.

The chain has TRBV6-6 and TRBJ2-3; 11 nucleotides agree with TRBD2. The CDR3 is 15 residues long. CDR1 and CDR2 from the germline V gene are MNHNY and SVGAGI (reference sequence). V was clipped by 5 bases and J by 5 bases; unmatched bases: 6. DNA for the CDR3: TGTGCCAGCAGTGATCTAGCGGGGGGTGGAGATACGCAGTATTTT. This codes for CASSDLAGGGDTQYF.

The chain combines TRBV6-1 with TRBJ1-6; TRBD1 is a possible D gene (5 bases). This CDR3 is built from 15 residues. Germline-derived CDR1 and CDR2 are MNHNS and SASEGT. V was shortened by 0 bases and J by 10 bases, with 13 bases between the two germline ends. CDR3 amino acids: CASSEAYRMESPLHF. The DNA of the CDR3 is TGTGCCAGCAGTGAAGCGTACAGGATGGAGTCACCCCTCCACTTT.

The rearrangement joins TRBV5-1 to TRBJ1-4; D remains ambiguous. The CDR3 consists of 15 residues. In germline, CDR1 is SGHRS, CDR2 YFSETQ. Trimming took off 4 bases at V and 10 bases at J, with 20 bases between the two ends. Written as DNA, the CDR3 is TGCGCCAGCAGCCCGGCAGGAGGGTCGGAGAGAAAACTGTTTTTT. Translation gives CASSPAGGSERKLFF. Combining the CDR3 with reference TRBV5-1 and TRBJ1-4 gives the whole variable domain KAGVTQTPRYLIKTRGQQVTLSCSPISGHRSVSWYQQTPGQGLQFLFEYFSETQRNKGNFPGRFSGRQFSNSRSEMNVSTLELGDSALYLCASSPAGGSERKLFFGSGTQLSVL.

The chain recombines TRBV2 with TRBJ1-2; D uncertain. The CDR3 loop spans 14 amino acids. Germline CDR1 SNHLY, CDR2 FYNNEI. V lost 2 bases, J lost 2 bases, and 9 bases lay in between. The CDR3 nucleotides read TGTGCCAGCAGTGAATACTCGGAGAACTATGGCTACACCTTC. Its translation: CASSEYSENYGYTF.

In its sample, this clone was seen a few times. The chain employs TRBV19 and TRBJ1-5; 8 bases are shared with TRBD1. The CDR3 sequence is 14 residues long. J lost 5 bases, V lost 6 bases, and 6 bases had no gene match. From germline, CDR1 is LNHDA and CDR2 SQIVND (reference sequence). CDR3 coding DNA: TGTGCCAGTAGGGGCCGGACAGGGCATCAGCCCCAGCATTTT. It yields the protein CASRGRTGHQPQHF.

The chain employs TRBV3-1 (or the pseudogene TRBV3-2) and TRBJ1-4; D is perhaps TRBD1 (6 bases). CDR1 and CDR2 from the germline V gene are LGHDT and YNNKEL (reference sequence). The CDR3 consists of 13 residues. Trimming stripped 2 bases from V and 16 bases from J, with 17 bases between. The CDR3: CASSQKWGTQAFF. The DNA for the CDR3 is TGTGCCAGCAGCCAAAAGTGGGGGACACAGGCGTTTTTT.

There are a few counts of this clone. This chain joins TRBV5-1 and TRBJ2-3; 7 nucleotides match TRBD2. Per the germline V gene, CDR1 is SGHRS and CDR2 is YFSETQ. The CDR3 has 15 residues. J was trimmed by 0 bases and V by 1 base; bases with no gene match: 2. CDR3 loop: CASSLLGGSTDTQYF. CDR3 coding DNA: TGCGCCAGCAGCTTGCTGGGGGGGAGCACAGATACGCAGTATTTT.

The J gene is TRBJ1-5, the V gene TRBV2; 8 bases are shared with TRBD1. The J segment lost 4 bases and the V segment lost 4 bases, leaving 6 bases of the junction unmatched. CDR3 length equals 15 residues. Germline CDR1 reads SNHLY; CDR2 reads FYNNEI. The CDR3 nucleotides read TGTGCCAGCAGTGGGACAGGGTTATCAAATCAGCCCCAGCATTTT. This codes for CASSGTGLSNQPQHF.

The V gene is TRBV2, the J gene TRBJ1-5; the D gene is possibly TRBD1 (5 bases). CDR3 length: 12 amino acids. Germline loops: CDR1 SNHLY, CDR2 FYNNEI. V lost 6 bases, J lost 4 bases, and 7 bases lay in between. CDR3 nucleotide sequence: TGTGCCAGCAGGGAGGGGAATCAGCCCCAGCATTTT. Encoded protein: CASREGNQPQHF. Supplemented by reference TRBV2 and TRBJ1-5, the full variable domain reads EPEVTQTPSHQVTQMGQEVILRCVPISNHLYFYWYRQILGQKVEFLVSFYNNEISEKSEIFDDQFSVERPDGSNFTLKIRSTKLEDSAMYFCASREGNQPQHFGDGTRLSIL.

This sequence joins TRBV7-2 and TRBJ2-1; 12 nucleotides align to TRBD2. Per germline, CDR1 SGHTA and CDR2 FQGNSA. J gave up 7 bases and V 0 bases, and 1 base lay outside the gene matches. This CDR3 is 15 amino acids long. Here the CDR3 reads CASSLALAGGNEQFF. The CDR3 DNA follows: TGTGCCAGCAGCTTAGCGCTAGCGGGAGGGAATGAGCAGTTCTTC. Full variable domain (missing parts from reference TRBV7-2 and TRBJ2-1): GAGVSQSPSNKVTEKGKDVELRCDPISGHTALYWYRQSLGQGLEFLIYFQGNSAPDKSGLPSDRFSAERTGGSVSTLTIQRTQQEDSAVYLCASSLALAGGNEQFFGPGTRLTVL.

The J gene is TRBJ2-1, the V gene TRBV12-5; weak D call: TRBD1 (6 bases). The CDR3 is made up of 15 amino acids. The germline V gene has CDR1 LGHNT and CDR2 FRNRAP. Trimming left V 0 bases short and J 5 bases short, with 11 bases between. The CDR3 DNA reads TGTGCTAGTGGTTTGGTATATCACAGGGACAATGAGCAGTTCTTC. Protein product: CASGLVYHRDNEQFF. The complete variable domain, with remaining parts taken from reference TRBV12-5 and TRBJ2-1, reads DARVTQTPRHKVTEMGQEVTMRCQPILGHNTVFWYRQTMMQGLELLAYFRNRAPLDDSGMPKDRFSAEMPDATLATLKIQPSEPRDSAVYFCASGLVYHRDNEQFFGPGTRLTVL.

J is TRBJ2-7 and V is TRBV30, with 7 bases fitting TRBD2. V lost 8 bases to trimming and J lost 6 bases; unmatched junction nucleotides: 10. The germline V gene has CDR1 GTSNPN and CDR2 SVGIG (reference sequence). This CDR3 contains 12 residues. The CDR3 DNA sequence: TGTGCCCACCACTCTGGGGGGGTCGAGCAGTACTTC. Translating gives CAHHSGGVEQYF.

The rearrangement uses TRBV6-5 and TRBJ1-6, with TRBD1 matching 7 bases. Germline V gene sequence: CDR1 MNHEY, CDR2 SVGAGI. V lost 6 bases to trimming and J lost 9 bases; unmatched junction nucleotides: 5. The CDR3 totals 13 residues. CDR3 sequence: CASSDREPSPLHF. The CDR3 DNA reads TGTGCCAGCAGCGACAGGGAGCCTTCACCCCTCCACTTT.